This T cell receptor beta chain originates from a study of technical replicates of blood from a handful of donors. Clones were sequenced by immunoSEQ multiplex PCR, and TCRdb holds only the in-frame ones, with some missing. The data hold about 57,000 clones, with about 88% observed a single time. The sequencing sample was made of PBMCs. The receptor comes from a human donor in good health. Some clones in this sample may be carry-over from other donors' samples.

The CDR3 nucleotides are TGTGCCAGCAGATCACCGGAAGCGGGGGCCTACAATGAGCAGTTCTTC. This translates into CASRSPEAGAYNEQFF. The chain carries TRBV28 and TRBJ2-1; 8 nucleotides align to TRBD2. Germline V gene lookup returns CDR1 MDHEN and CDR2 SYDVKM. V was pared by 6 bases and J by 2 bases, with 9 bases of the junction left unmatched. This CDR3 has 16 residues.